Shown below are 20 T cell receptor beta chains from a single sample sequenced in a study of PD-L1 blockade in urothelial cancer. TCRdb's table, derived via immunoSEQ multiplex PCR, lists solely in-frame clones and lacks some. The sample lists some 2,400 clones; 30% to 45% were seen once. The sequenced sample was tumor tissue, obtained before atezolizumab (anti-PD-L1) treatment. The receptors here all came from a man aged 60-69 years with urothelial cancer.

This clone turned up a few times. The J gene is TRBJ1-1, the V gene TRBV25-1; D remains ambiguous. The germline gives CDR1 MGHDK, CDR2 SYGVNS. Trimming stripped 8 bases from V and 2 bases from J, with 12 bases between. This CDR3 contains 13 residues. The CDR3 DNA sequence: TGTGCCAGCTGGAACAGAGCTAACACTGAAGCTTTCTTT. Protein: CASWNRANTEAFF.

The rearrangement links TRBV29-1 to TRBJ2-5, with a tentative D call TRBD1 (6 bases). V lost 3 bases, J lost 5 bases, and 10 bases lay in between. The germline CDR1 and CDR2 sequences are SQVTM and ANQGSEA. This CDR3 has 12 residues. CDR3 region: CSVDWGRETQYF. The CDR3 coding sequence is TGCAGCGTTGATTGGGGGCGGGAGACCCAGTACTTC.

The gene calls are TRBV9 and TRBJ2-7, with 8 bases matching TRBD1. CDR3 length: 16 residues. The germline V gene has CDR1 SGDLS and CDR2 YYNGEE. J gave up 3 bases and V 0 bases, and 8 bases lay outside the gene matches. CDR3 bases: TGTGCCAGCAGCGTAGACCCGGACAGGGAGATCTACGAGCAGTACTTC. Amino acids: CASSVDPDREIYEQYF.

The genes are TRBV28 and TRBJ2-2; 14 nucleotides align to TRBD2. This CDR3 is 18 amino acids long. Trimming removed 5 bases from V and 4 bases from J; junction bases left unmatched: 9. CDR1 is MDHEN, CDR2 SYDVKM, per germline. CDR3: CASSQTSGGASFTGELFF. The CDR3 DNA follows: TGTGCCAGCAGTCAGACTAGCGGGGGGGCTTCGTTCACCGGGGAGCTGTTTTTT. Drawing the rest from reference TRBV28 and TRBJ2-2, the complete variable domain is DVKVTQSSRYLVKRTGEKVFLECVQDMDHENMFWYRQDPGLGLRLIYFSYDVKMKEKGDIPEGYSVSREKKERFSLILESASTNQTSMYLCASSQTSGGASFTGELFFGEGSRLTVL.

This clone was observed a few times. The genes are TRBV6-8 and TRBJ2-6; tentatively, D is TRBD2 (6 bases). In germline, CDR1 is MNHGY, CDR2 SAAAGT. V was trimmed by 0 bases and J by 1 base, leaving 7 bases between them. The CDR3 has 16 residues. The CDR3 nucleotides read TGTGCCAGCAGTTACTCCGGGACTTCTGGGGCCAACGTCCTGACTTTC. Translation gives CASSYSGTSGANVLTF.

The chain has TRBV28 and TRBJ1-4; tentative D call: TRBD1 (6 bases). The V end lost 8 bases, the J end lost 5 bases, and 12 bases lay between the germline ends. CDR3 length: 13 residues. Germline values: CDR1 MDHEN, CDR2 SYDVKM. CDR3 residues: CASRGQINEKLFF. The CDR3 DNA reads TGTGCCAGCCGGGGGCAGATAAATGAAAAACTGTTTTTT. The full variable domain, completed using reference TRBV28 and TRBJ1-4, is DVKVTQSSRYLVKRTGEKVFLECVQDMDHENMFWYRQDPGLGLRLIYFSYDVKMKEKGDIPEGYSVSREKKERFSLILESASTNQTSMYLCASRGQINEKLFFGSGTQLSVL.

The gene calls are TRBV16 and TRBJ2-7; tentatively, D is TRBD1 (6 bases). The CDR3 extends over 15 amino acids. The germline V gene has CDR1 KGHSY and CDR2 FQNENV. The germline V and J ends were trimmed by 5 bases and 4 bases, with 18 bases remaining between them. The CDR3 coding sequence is TGTGCCAGCAGCATTACAGGGCGAGGCTCGTACGAGCAGTACTTC. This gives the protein CASSITGRGSYEQYF.

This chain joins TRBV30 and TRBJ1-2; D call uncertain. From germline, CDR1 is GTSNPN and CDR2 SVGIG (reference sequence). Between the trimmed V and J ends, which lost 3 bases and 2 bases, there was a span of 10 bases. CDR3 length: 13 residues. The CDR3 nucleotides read TGTGCCTGGAGAGGGAAGGACAACTATGGCTACACCTTC. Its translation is CAWRGKDNYGYTF.

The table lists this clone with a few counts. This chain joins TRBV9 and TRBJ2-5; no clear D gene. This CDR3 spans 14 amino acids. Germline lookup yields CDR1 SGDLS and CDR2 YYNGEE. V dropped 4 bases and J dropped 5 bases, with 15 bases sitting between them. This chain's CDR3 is CASSPNLREETQYF. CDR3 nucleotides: TGTGCCAGCAGCCCCAACCTCCGTGAGGAGACCCAGTACTTC.

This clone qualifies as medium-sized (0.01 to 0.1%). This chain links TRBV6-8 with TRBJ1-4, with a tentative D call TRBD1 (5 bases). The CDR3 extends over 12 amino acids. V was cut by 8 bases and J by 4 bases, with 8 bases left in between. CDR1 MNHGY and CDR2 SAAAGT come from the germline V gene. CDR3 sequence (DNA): TGTGCCAGCCGGGGCTATAATGAAAAACTGTTTTTT. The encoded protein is CASRGYNEKLFF.

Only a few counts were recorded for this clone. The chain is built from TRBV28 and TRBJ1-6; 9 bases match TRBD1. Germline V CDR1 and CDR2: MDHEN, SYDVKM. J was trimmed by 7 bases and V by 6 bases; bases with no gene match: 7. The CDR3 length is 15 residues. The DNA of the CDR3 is TGTGCCAGCAGCCTGGGGGACAGGGCCAATTCACCCCTCCACTTT. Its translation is CASSLGDRANSPLHF.

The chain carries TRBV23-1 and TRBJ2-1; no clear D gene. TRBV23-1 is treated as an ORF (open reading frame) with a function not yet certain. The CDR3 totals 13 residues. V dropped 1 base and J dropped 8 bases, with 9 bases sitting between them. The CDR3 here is CASSQYPVHEQFF. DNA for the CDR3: TGCGCCAGCAGTCAATACCCGGTTCATGAGCAGTTCTTC.

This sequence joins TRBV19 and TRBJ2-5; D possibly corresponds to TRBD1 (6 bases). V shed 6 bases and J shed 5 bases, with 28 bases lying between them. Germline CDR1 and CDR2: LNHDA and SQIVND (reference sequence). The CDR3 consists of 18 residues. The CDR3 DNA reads TGTGCCAGTAGCGCGACCCCCCGGGACATTCTAACGAGGGAGACCCAGTACTTC. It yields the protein CASSATPRDILTRETQYF.

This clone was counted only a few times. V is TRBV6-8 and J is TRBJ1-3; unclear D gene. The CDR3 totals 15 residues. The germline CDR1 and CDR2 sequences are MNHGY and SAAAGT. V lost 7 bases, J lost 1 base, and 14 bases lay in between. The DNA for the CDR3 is TGTGCCAGCATTCAAAATCGGTTATCTGGAAACACCATATATTTT. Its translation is CASIQNRLSGNTIYF.

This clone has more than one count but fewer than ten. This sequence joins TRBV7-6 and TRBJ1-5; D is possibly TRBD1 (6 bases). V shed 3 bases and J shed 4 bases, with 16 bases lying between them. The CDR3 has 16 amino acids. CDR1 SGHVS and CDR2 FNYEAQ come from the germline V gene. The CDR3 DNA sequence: TGTGCCAGCAGCTTGGGTCTGGGGGCGGGTAATCAGCCCCAGCATTTT. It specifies CASSLGLGAGNQPQHF. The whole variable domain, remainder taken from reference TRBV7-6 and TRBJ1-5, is GAGVSQSPRYKVTKRGQDVALRCDPISGHVSLYWYRQALGQGPEFLTYFNYEAQQDKSGLPNDRFSAERPEGSISTLTIQRTEQRDSAMYRCASSLGLGAGNQPQHFGDGTRLSIL.

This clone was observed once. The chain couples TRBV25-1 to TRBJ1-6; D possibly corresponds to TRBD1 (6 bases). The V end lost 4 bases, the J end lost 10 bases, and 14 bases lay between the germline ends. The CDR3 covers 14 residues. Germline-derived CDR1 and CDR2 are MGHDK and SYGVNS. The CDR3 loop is CASSGRQVWSPLHF. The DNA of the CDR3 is TGTGCCAGCAGTGGCCGACAGGTTTGGTCACCCCTCCACTTT.

CDR3 nucleotides: TGTGCCAGCAGCTTTCCGGGGGTCCAAGAGACCCAGTACTTC. Translated, it gives CASSFPGVQETQYF. The chain employs TRBV11-3 and TRBJ2-5; tentatively, D is TRBD2 (6 bases). In germline, CDR1 is SGHNT, CDR2 YENEEA. The CDR3 spans 14 residues. V was cut by 3 bases and J by 1 base, with 9 bases left in between.

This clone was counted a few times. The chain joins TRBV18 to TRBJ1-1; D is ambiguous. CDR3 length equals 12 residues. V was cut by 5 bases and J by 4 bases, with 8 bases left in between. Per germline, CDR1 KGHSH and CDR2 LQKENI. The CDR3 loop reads CASSSAGTEAFF. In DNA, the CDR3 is TGTGCCAGCTCATCGGCAGGCACTGAAGCTTTCTTT.

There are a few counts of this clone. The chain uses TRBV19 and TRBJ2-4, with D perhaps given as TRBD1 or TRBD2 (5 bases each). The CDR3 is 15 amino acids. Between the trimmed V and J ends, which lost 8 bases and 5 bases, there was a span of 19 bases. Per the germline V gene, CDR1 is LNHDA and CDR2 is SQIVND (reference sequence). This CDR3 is CASSLRGADENIQYF. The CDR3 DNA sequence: TGTGCCAGTTCCTTGAGGGGCGCCGATGAAAACATTCAGTACTTC.

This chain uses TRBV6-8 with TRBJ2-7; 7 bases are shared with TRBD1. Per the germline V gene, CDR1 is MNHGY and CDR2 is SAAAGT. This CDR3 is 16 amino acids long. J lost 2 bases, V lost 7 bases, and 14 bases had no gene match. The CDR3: CASNYFSPGGTYEQYF. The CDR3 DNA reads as TGTGCCAGCAATTATTTTTCCCCAGGGGGAACCTACGAGCAGTACTTC.